Following are 8 T cell receptor beta chains from one sample sequenced in a study of T cells in Graves' hyperthyroidism and ophthalmopathy. RNA transcripts yielded amplified TCR beta CDR3 regions. HTBI primers drove first-round RT-PCR of the TCR CDR3. TCRdb passed the multiplex PCR reads through MiXCR, listing each CDR3 protein once. The table includes 75,000 to 100,000 distinct CDR3 sequences, roughly 56% detected once. The sample consisted of blood. The origin of the receptors is a woman aged 40 to 50 with Graves' hyperthyroidism.

V is TRBV24-1 and J is TRBJ1-2; tentative D call: TRBD1 (6 bases). Germline-derived CDR1 and CDR2 are KGHDR and SFDVKD. Trimming took 6 bases from V and 14 from J, leaving 12 bases between them. This CDR3 has 10 amino acids. The CDR3 loop is CATSRGGRTF. In DNA, the CDR3 is TGTGCCACCAGTAGAGGGGGAAGGACCTTC.

This clonotype was picked up many times. CDR3 sequence reads: CASSLTGQGAEAFF. In DNA, the CDR3 is TGTGCCAGCAGCCTGACCGGACAGGGGGCTGAAGCTTTCTTT. V gene TRBV7-9 combines with J gene TRBJ1-1; 10 bases match TRBD1. V lost 5 bases and J lost 6; bases outside the gene matches: 6. The CDR3 loop spans 14 amino acids. CDR1 is SEHNR, CDR2 FQNEAQ, per germline (reference sequence).

This chain uses TRBV20-1 with TRBJ2-5, with TRBD1 as a possible D gene (6 bases). Trimming left V 6 bases short and J 4 bases short, with 21 bases between. The germline CDR1 and CDR2 sequences are DFQATT and SNEGSKA (reference sequence). The CDR3 loop spans 15 amino acids. Here the CDR3 DNA reads TGCAGTGCCAGCAGTTATCAGGGGTGGGCAGAGACCCAGTACTTC. Amino acids: CSASSYQGWAETQYF.

The table lists this clonotype with a count of one. The V call is TRBV20-1, the J call TRBJ2-7; 10 bases are shared with TRBD2. CDR1 and CDR2 from the germline V gene are DFQATT and SNEGSKA (reference sequence). J lost 0 bases, V lost 1 base, and 6 bases had no gene match. This CDR3 comprises 16 residues. The CDR3 nucleotides are TGCAGTGCTAGAGGGCTAGCGGGAGCCCACTCCTACGAGCAGTACTTC. The encoded protein is CSARGLAGAHSYEQYF.

Comments on this clonotype: This likely comes from a read error, as the CDR3 has no conserved phenylalanine or tryptophan at its end. No DNA is shown, since the ends of the CDR3 on it are uncertain; the CDR3 is the one TCRdb lists. The V and J genes are TRBV7-8 and TRBJ2-7; TRBD1, the table's D call, was not compared with the DNA. The length of the CDR3 is 10 amino acids, counting both ends. Germline V gives CDR1 SGHVS, CDR2 FQNEAQ. The CDR3 is CASSLVAGNT.

The sample holds many counts of this clonotype. The chain carries TRBV5-4 and TRBJ2-5; tentative D call: TRBD1 (6 bases). The CDR3 extends over 15 amino acids. Germline assignment: CDR1 SGHNT and CDR2 YYREEE (reference sequence). V lost 2 bases, J lost 3 bases, and 14 bases lay in between. CDR3 residues: CASSLPQGGEETQYF. DNA of the CDR3: TGTGCCAGCAGCTTACCACAGGGTGGGGAAGAGACCCAGTACTTC.

This clonotype was observed a handful of times. The genes are TRBV20-1 and TRBJ2-3, with TRBD1 matching over 8 bases. Per germline, CDR1 DFQATT and CDR2 SNEGSKA (reference sequence). The CDR3 is 11 amino acids. J was trimmed by 10 bases and V by 4 bases; bases with no gene match: 4. DNA of the CDR3: TGCAGTGCTAACGGACAGGGCCCGCAGTATTTT. It yields the protein CSANGQGPQYF.

The V call is TRBV29-1, the J call TRBJ2-6, with 9 bases identical to TRBD1. With V trimmed by 6 bases and J by 6 bases, 15 bases remained unmatched. Germline values: CDR1 SQVTM, CDR2 ANQGSEA. The CDR3 covers 17 residues. The CDR3 coding sequence is TGCAGCGTAAGCGCGGGGACAGGGCTCCCAGAGGCCAACGTCCTGACTTTC. The encoded protein is CSVSAGTGLPEANVLTF.